This T cell receptor (beta chain) was profiled in a study of vaccination effects on CD4 cells after COVID-19. Before sequencing, viral peptide pools were used by the ViraFEST assay to expand antigen-specific CD4+ T cells. Having been cultured for under twelve days, the cells underwent CD4+ T cell isolation. No vaccinee had earlier SARS-CoV-2 infection, and nucleocapsid antibodies were negative. PBMC were cultured at about 1.9 million per well with approximately 10 IU/ml IL-2 and around 9 ug/ml peptides. This clone has a handful of counts. Its antigen is unidentified. Findings and caveats of the study: Few convalescent patients and no early post-infection timepoints were included in the study. Clones arising from infection and from vaccination showed marked clonal contraction late after vaccination. Just 1 of 255 vaccine-induced clones in healthy recipients was cross-reactive.

Method: immunoSEQ multiplex PCR; TCRdb's copy keeps in-frame clones and lacks some. The sample carries some 68,000 clones, approximately 75% recorded once. The CDR3 contains 16 residues. Germline V gives CDR1 LGHDT, CDR2 YNNKEL (reference sequence). V was pared by 2 bases and J by 3 bases, with 13 bases between. The chain links TRBV3-1 (or the pseudogene TRBV3-2) to TRBJ2-2; TRBD1 is a possible D gene (5 bases). This receptor was identified in a human donor who received a COVID-19 vaccine. Source: CD4+ T cells from PBMCs cultured with HCoV-OC43 spike peptides, taken before COVID-19 vaccination. Subset of the sample: HCoV-OC43 spike overlapping peptide pool stimulation. The DNA of the CDR3 is TGTGCCAGCAGCCAATGGGGCCAGGGCGACACCGGGGAGCTGTTTTTT. Protein: CASSQWGQGDTGELFF.